One sample yielded the 23 T cell receptor beta chains listed below, sequenced in a study of cytomegalovirus exposure and HLA in healthy donors. This PCR relied on a set of 60 Vbeta primers and 13 Jbeta primers. Measured with immunoSEQ multiplex PCR; TCRdb has only the in-frame clones, and not every one. The data show roughly 140,000 clones, 70% seen once. The material sequenced was PBMCs. The receptors derive from a woman aged 25-40 years in good health and CMV-seronegative.

This clone has a handful of counts. This sequence joins TRBV25-1 and TRBJ1-2, with 8 bases matching TRBD1. J lost 8 bases, V lost 3 bases, and 11 bases had no gene match. CDR1 is MGHDK, CDR2 SYGVNS, per germline. The CDR3 has 15 amino acids. CDR3 protein: CASSEPGGAFPGYTF. CDR3 coding DNA: TGTGCCAGCAGTGAGCCAGGGGGCGCTTTTCCCGGCTACACCTTC.

The V call is TRBV6-5, the J call TRBJ1-1; D ambiguous. Trimming removed 0 bases at V and 4 bases at J, with 12 bases between. The CDR3 totals 15 residues. Germline CDR1 is MNHEY and CDR2 is SVGAGI. CDR3 DNA sequence: TGTGCCAGCAGTTACTCGTCCCGAGGATTCACTGAAGCTTTCTTT. This codes for CASSYSSRGFTEAFF.

Regarding this clone: One junction end does not reproduce the germline sequence, and a read error may be involved. This sample includes further DNA sequences coding for the same CDR3. This rearrangement joins TRBV18 to TRBJ1-2; D is uncertain. CDR1 and CDR2 from the germline V gene are KGHSH and LQKENI. CDR3 size: 14 residues. This chain's CDR3 is CASSPTEAVNGYTF. CDR3 nucleotide sequence: TGCGCCAGCTCCCCGACCGAGGCAGTTAATGGCTACACCTTC.

CDR3 sequence: CASSLEVQNYGYTF. CDR3 DNA: TGTGCCAGCAGTTTGGAGGTTCAGAACTATGGCTACACCTTC. The rearrangement links TRBV28 to TRBJ1-2; the D is unclear. Trimming shortened V by 3 bases and J by 2 bases, and 10 bases separated the two germline ends. This CDR3 has 14 residues. CDR1 and CDR2 from the germline V gene are MDHEN and SYDVKM.

This rearrangement joins TRBV7-2 to TRBJ2-3; a possible D gene is TRBD1 (6 bases). The CDR3 has 15 residues. CDR1 is SGHTA, CDR2 FQGNSA, per germline. V lost 1 base to trimming and J lost 1 base, with 9 bases between them. As DNA, the CDR3 is TGTGCCAGCAGCTTAGAGGGGGATGGCACAGATACGCAGTATTTT. It codes for CASSLEGDGTDTQYF. Together with reference TRBV7-2 and TRBJ2-3, the CDR3 gives the full variable domain: GAGVSQSPSNKVTEKGKDVELRCDPISGHTALYWYRQSLGQGLEFLIYFQGNSAPDKSGLPSDRFSAERTGGSVSTLTIQRTQQEDSAVYLCASSLEGDGTDTQYFGPGTRLTVL.

The rearrangement joins TRBV28 to TRBJ1-1; possibly TRBD1 for D (5 bases). The CDR3 loop spans 11 amino acids. CDR1 is MDHEN and CDR2 is SYDVKM in the germline V gene. The V gene lost 10 bases and the J gene lost 3 bases, with 9 bases spanning the gap. The CDR3 loop reads CATAGDTEAFF. The CDR3 nucleotides are TGTGCCACGGCGGGGGACACTGAAGCTTTCTTT.

V usage is TRBV19 and J usage is TRBJ1-4; D gene uncertain. CDR1 is LNHDA and CDR2 is SQIVND in the germline V gene (reference sequence). This CDR3 region has 13 residues. The V gene lost 11 bases and the J gene lost 4 bases, with 14 bases spanning the gap. The DNA for the CDR3 is TGTGCCGTTGGAGAGGCCAGTAATGAAAAACTGTTTTTT. Translated, it gives CAVGEASNEKLFF.

This clone appeared a few times. CDR3 region: CASSLEDSYEQYF. As DNA, the CDR3 is TGTGCCAGCAGCTTAGAGGATTCCTACGAGCAGTACTTC. The chain carries TRBV5-4 and TRBJ2-7; D gene ambiguous. The CDR3 consists of 13 residues. Trimming took 2 bases from V and 1 from J, leaving 7 bases between them. The V gene's germline CDR1 is SGHNT and CDR2 YYREEE (reference sequence). Based on the CDR3 plus reference TRBV5-4 and TRBJ2-7, the full variable domain is ETGVTQSPTHLIKTRGQQVTLRCSSQSGHNTVSWYQQALGQGPQFIFQYYREEENGRGNFPPRFSGLQFPNYSSELNVNALELDDSALYLCASSLEDSYEQYFGPGTRLTVT.

V gene TRBV9 combines with J gene TRBJ2-3, with D possibly matching TRBD2 (6 bases). The length of the CDR3 is 16 residues. Between the trimmed V and J ends, which lost 3 bases and 4 bases, there was a span of 18 bases. Germline V gene lookup returns CDR1 SGDLS and CDR2 YYNGEE. The CDR3 here is CASSAPTRREADTQYF. For the CDR3, the DNA is TGTGCCAGCAGCGCCCCTACTCGGAGGGAGGCAGATACGCAGTATTTT.

This rearrangement joins TRBV10-3 to TRBJ2-3; D gene uncertain. This CDR3 spans 15 amino acids. The ends were cut back, 4 bases at V and 2 bases at J, with 13 bases in the middle. The germline V gene has CDR1 ENHRY and CDR2 SYGVKD. This CDR3 is CAISVSSPTTDTQYF. The CDR3 nucleotides read TGTGCCATCAGTGTTAGCAGCCCCACCACAGATACGCAGTATTTT.

The chain employs TRBV6-5 and TRBJ2-2; 12 positions match TRBD2. V lost 4 bases, J lost 4 bases, and 4 bases stayed unmatched. Germline V gene sequence: CDR1 MNHEY, CDR2 SVGAGI. The CDR3 spans 16 residues. The CDR3 spells CASSSTSGSGTGELFF. CDR3 sequence (DNA): TGTGCCAGCAGTTCGACTAGCGGGAGTGGCACCGGGGAGCTGTTTTTT.

The chain combines TRBV5-4 with TRBJ2-5, with 10 bases matching TRBD2. Looked up from germline, CDR1 is SGHNT and CDR2 is YYREEE (reference sequence). The CDR3 contains 15 residues. V lost 1 base, J lost 3 bases, and 3 bases stayed unmatched. The CDR3 DNA follows: TGTGCCAGCAGCTTGATCCTAGCGGGGGAAGAGACCCAGTACTTC. Encoded protein: CASSLILAGEETQYF.

The chain links TRBV9 to TRBJ1-1; no definite D call. Deletions cut 5 bases from V and 2 bases from J, with 7 bases between. CDR3 length: 12 amino acids. The germline CDR1 and CDR2 sequences are SGDLS and YYNGEE. CDR3 in amino acids: CASSSGNTEAFF. The CDR3 DNA reads TGTGCCAGCAGTTCAGGCAACACTGAAGCTTTCTTT.

The rearrangement links TRBV9 to TRBJ1-3, with 7 bases aligning to TRBD1. The CDR3 extends over 17 amino acids. Germline V gene data show CDR1 as SGDLS and CDR2 as YYNGEE. Losses at the gene ends were 2 bases for V and 0 bases for J; bases not matched to a gene: 8. The CDR3 loop is CASSVWGQLVSGNTIYF. The CDR3 DNA sequence: TGTGCCAGCAGCGTGTGGGGACAGTTAGTCTCTGGAAACACCATATATTTT.

This chain joins TRBV19 and TRBJ2-7, with TRBD1 identical over 10 bases. J was trimmed by 3 bases and V by 1 base; bases with no gene match: 3. The CDR3 length is 15 residues. CDR1 is LNHDA and CDR2 is SQIVND in the germline V gene (reference sequence). CDR3 in amino acids: CASSIAGQGVYEQYF. The CDR3 DNA follows: TGTGCCAGTAGTATAGCAGGACAGGGGGTCTACGAGCAGTACTTC.

This chain connects TRBV6-5 to TRBJ2-4, with TRBD1 matching over 8 bases. This CDR3 is built from 14 residues. Germline CDR1 and CDR2: MNHEY and SVGAGI. The junction had 7 bases not matched to a gene; V was cut back by 5 bases and J by 7 bases. The chain's CDR3 is CASSPRTGLNIQYF. The CDR3 nucleotides read TGTGCCAGCAGTCCCCGGACAGGGCTGAACATTCAGTACTTC.

The chain couples TRBV2 to TRBJ1-5; 11 nucleotides line up with TRBD1. In germline, CDR1 is SNHLY, CDR2 FYNNEI. This CDR3 is 15 amino acids long. V trimming: 6 bases; J trimming: 5 bases; junction bases outside the gene matches: 6. The CDR3 coding sequence is TGTGCCAGCAGCCAGGGACAGGGGGTTTATCAGCCCCAGCATTTT. As protein: CASSQGQGVYQPQHF.

This chain uses TRBV6-1 with TRBJ2-1; 12 positions match TRBD2. Germline CDR1 reads MNHNS; CDR2 reads SASEGT. Germline trimming cut 4 bases from V and 2 bases from J; bases unmatched to any gene: 15. The CDR3 has 20 amino acids. In DNA form, the CDR3 reads TGTGCCAGCAGTGGTGGGGTTCTAGCGGGGGGGAAGAACCCCTACAATGAGCAGTTCTTC. Its protein is CASSGGVLAGGKNPYNEQFF.

This chain joins TRBV28 and TRBJ1-6; tentatively, D is TRBD1 (6 bases). The CDR3 is 15 residues long. CDR1 MDHEN and CDR2 SYDVKM come from the germline V gene. V was cut by 5 bases and J by 9 bases, with 17 bases left in between. This CDR3 is CASSPPGAASSPLHF. The DNA for the CDR3 is TGTGCCAGCAGTCCCCCAGGGGCGGCTAGTTCACCCCTCCACTTT. The variable domain in full, completed from reference TRBV28 and TRBJ1-6, reads DVKVTQSSRYLVKRTGEKVFLECVQDMDHENMFWYRQDPGLGLRLIYFSYDVKMKEKGDIPEGYSVSREKKERFSLILESASTNQTSMYLCASSPPGAASSPLHFGNGTRLTVT.

The V call is TRBV5-1, the J call TRBJ2-5; 15 bases are shared with TRBD2. CDR1 is SGHRS and CDR2 is YFSETQ in the germline V gene. This CDR3 contains 18 residues. V lost 2 bases, J lost 1 base, and 6 bases stayed unmatched. CDR3 in amino acids: CASSFPGTSGGLQETQYF. The CDR3 DNA follows: TGCGCCAGCAGCTTCCCCGGGACTAGCGGGGGGCTCCAAGAGACCCAGTACTTC.

Notes on this clone: One junction end does not reproduce the germline sequence, and a read error may be involved. The V and J genes are TRBV14 and TRBJ1-2; D might be TRBD1 (6 bases). The CDR3 is made up of 14 amino acids. CDR1 and CDR2 (germline): SGHDN, FVKESK. CDR3 nucleotide sequence: TGTGCCAGCAGCCAATTAGGGGGACGAGCCGGCTTGGCCTTC. Protein product: CASSQLGGRAGLAF.

This chain's CDR3 is CASSLFGGETQYF. The CDR3 DNA follows: TGTGCCAGCAGCTTGTTCGGGGGAGAGACCCAGTACTTC. J is TRBJ2-5 and V is TRBV11-2, with D perhaps TRBD2 (6 bases). V was shortened by 3 bases and J by 4 bases, with 9 bases between the two germline ends. This CDR3 region has 13 residues. In germline, CDR1 is SGHAT, CDR2 FQNNGV.

The gene calls are TRBV7-3 and TRBJ2-7; maybe TRBD1 (6 bases). This CDR3 comprises 13 residues. The germline CDR1 and CDR2 sequences are SGHTA and FQGTGA. V gave up 5 bases and J gave up 6 bases, with 14 bases separating them. The CDR3: CASSLQGTGEQYF. CDR3 nucleotides: TGTGCCAGCAGCCTACAGGGAACGGGCGAGCAGTACTTC.